These 26 T cell receptor beta chains were sequenced from one sample in a study of blood T cells in healthy people across ages. Through a sample-barcoded 5' primer and a J-beta primer mix, a second PCR was run for about 7 to 12 cycles. Each CDR3 protein is one row after TCRdb ran MiXCR on the 5' RACE reads. The sample contains some 760,000 distinct CDR3 sequences, more than 20% of which appear only once. The same sample was also used in a study of T cells of mothers and their children.

The sample comprised blood. These receptors all stem from a boy between 10 and 17 years old in good health.

The chain couples TRBV7-9 to TRBJ2-7; 10 bases line up with TRBD2. V gave up 4 bases and J gave up 3 bases; unmatched junction bases: 9. The CDR3 spans 16 residues. Germline values: CDR1 SEHNR, CDR2 FQNEAQ (reference sequence). CDR3 region: CASSSLSGRENYEQYF. The CDR3 DNA reads TGTGCCAGCAGCTCGTTAAGCGGGAGGGAGAACTACGAGCAGTACTTC.

This clonotype has more than one count but fewer than ten. The rearrangement uses TRBV7-2 and TRBJ2-7; possible D gene TRBD1, 5 bases. Germline lookup yields CDR1 SGHTA and CDR2 FQGNSA. The CDR3 contains 15 residues. Trimming left V 1 base short and J 3 bases short, with 13 bases between. The CDR3 reads CASSLGQGARYEQYF. In nucleotides, the CDR3 is TGTGCCAGCAGCTTAGGGCAGGGCGCCCGCTACGAGCAGTACTTC. Supplemented by reference TRBV7-2 and TRBJ2-7, the full variable domain reads GAGVSQSPSNKVTEKGKDVELRCDPISGHTALYWYRQSLGQGLEFLIYFQGNSAPDKSGLPSDRFSAERTGGSVSTLTIQRTQQEDSAVYLCASSLGQGARYEQYFGPGTRLTVT.

J is TRBJ2-7 and V is TRBV4-2; no firm D call. Trimming cost V 0 bases and J 2 bases, with 17 bases left between them. The CDR3 has 17 residues. Germline-derived CDR1 and CDR2 are LGHNA and YNFKEQ. CDR3 amino acids: CASSQEALVPSPYEQYF. The CDR3 region has the DNA TGTGCCAGCAGCCAAGAAGCTTTGGTCCCCTCTCCCTACGAGCAGTACTTC.

J is TRBJ2-7 and V is TRBV12-3 or TRBV12-4; D possibly corresponds to TRBD2 (5 bases). This CDR3 contains 15 residues. The ends were cut back, 8 bases at V and 4 bases at J, with 21 bases in the middle. CDR3 region: CASSAGDLPSYEQYF. CDR3 coding DNA: TGTGCCAGCTCCGCGGGTGATCTTCCTTCATACGAGCAGTACTTC.

This rearrangement joins TRBV7-8 to TRBJ2-1, with a possible D match to TRBD2 (6 bases). The V end lost 5 bases, the J end lost 9 bases, and 14 bases lay between the germline ends. The CDR3 consists of 13 residues. Looked up from germline, CDR1 is SGHVS and CDR2 is FQNEAQ. CDR3 coding DNA: TGTGCCAGCAGCCTGGTACGGGGAGGTGAGCAGTTCTTC. Translating gives CASSLVRGGEQFF.

The chain recombines TRBV11-2 with TRBJ1-2, with TRBD1 as a possible D gene (5 bases). CDR3 length: 16 amino acids. CDR1 is SGHAT and CDR2 is FQNNGV in the germline V gene. Trimming stripped 2 bases from V and 8 bases from J, with 21 bases between. CDR3 loop: CASSLNARGRDGGYTF. The CDR3 DNA reads TGTGCCAGCAGCTTAAATGCCCGGGGCAGGGATGGCGGCTACACCTTC.

This sequence joins TRBV25-1 and TRBJ2-5; tentatively, D is TRBD1 (7 bases). The CDR3 extends over 14 amino acids. Trimming left V 1 base short and J 5 bases short, with 11 bases between. Germline CDR1 reads MGHDK; CDR2 reads SYGVNS. CDR3 protein: CASSEFQGGETQYF. As DNA, the CDR3 is TGTGCCAGCAGTGAATTTCAGGGGGGCGAGACCCAGTACTTC. Drawing the rest from reference TRBV25-1 and TRBJ2-5, the complete variable domain is EADIYQTPRYLVIGTGKKITLECSQTMGHDKMYWYQQDPGMELHLIHYSYGVNSTEKGDLSSESTVSRIRTEHFPLTLESARPSHTSQYLCASSEFQGGETQYFGPGTRLLVL.

The V and J genes are TRBV5-6 and TRBJ1-4, with a weak D call TRBD1 (6 bases). The CDR3 has 14 amino acids. Looked up from germline, CDR1 is SGHDT and CDR2 is YYEEEE. Deletions cut 0 bases from V and 4 bases from J, with 7 bases between. The CDR3 nucleotides read TGTGCCAGCAGCTTGGGACAGGTTAATGAAAAACTGTTTTTT. This translates into CASSLGQVNEKLFF. Full variable domain (rest looked up from reference TRBV5-6 and TRBJ1-4): DAGVTQSPTHLIKTRGQQVTLRCSPKSGHDTVSWYQQALGQGPQFIFQYYEEEERQRGNFPDRFSGHQFPNYSSELNVNALLLGDSALYLCASSLGQVNEKLFFGSGTQLSVL.

The chain joins TRBV15 to TRBJ2-3; 14 bases are shared with TRBD2. The CDR3 runs to 17 residues. After removal of 0 bases from V and 9 bases from J, the junction contained 8 bases not matched to a gene. Germline loops: CDR1 LNHNV, CDR2 YYDKDF (reference sequence). The CDR3 loop is CATSRDGTSGRIGTQYF. CDR3 nucleotides: TGTGCCACCAGCAGAGATGGGACTAGCGGGAGAATCGGGACGCAGTATTTT.

This clonotype was counted only a few times. The chain carries TRBV14 and TRBJ2-5; D is uncertain. The DNA end favors TRBJ2-7, so the J call may be wrong. The germline CDR1 and CDR2 sequences are SGHDN and FVKESK. The CDR3 spans 14 residues. The CDR3 protein is CASSLRMTQYEQYF. The CDR3 nucleotides are TGTGCCAGCAGCCTCCGAATGACTCAGTACGAGCAGTACTTC.

As concerns this clonotype: The junction does not match germline at one end; this may be a read error. V gene TRBV20-1 combines with J gene TRBJ2-1, with D unresolved. Germline CDR1 DFQATT, CDR2 SNEGSKA (reference sequence). The CDR3 is 14 residues long. The chain's CDR3 is CSARGSSSYNEQFF. DNA of the CDR3: TGCAGTGCCAGAGGCTCCTCCTCCTACAATGAGCAGTTCTTC.

This clonotype was recorded a few times. The chain couples TRBV28 to TRBJ2-7; D is uncertain. In germline, CDR1 is MDHEN, CDR2 SYDVKM. Trimming removed 1 base at V and 6 bases at J, with 16 bases between. The CDR3 has 15 amino acids. The CDR3 DNA reads as TGTGCCAGCAGTTTATTGGGATCCCCCTCGCTCGAGCAGTACTTC. It yields the protein CASSLLGSPSLEQYF.

This clonotype has only a few counts. This chain joins TRBV7-9 and TRBJ1-1; D unresolved. Trimming took 5 bases from V and 0 from J, leaving 10 bases between them. The CDR3 runs to 14 residues. Per the germline V gene, CDR1 is SEHNR and CDR2 is FQNEAQ (reference sequence). The CDR3 DNA reads TGTGCCAGCAGCCTAAACACAGTGAACACTGAAGCTTTCTTT. As protein: CASSLNTVNTEAFF.

This clonotype has more than one count but fewer than ten. J is TRBJ1-1 and V is TRBV6-5; D ambiguous. The V gene lost 10 bases and the J gene lost 1 base, with 7 bases spanning the gap. The germline V gene has CDR1 MNHEY and CDR2 SVGAGI. The CDR3 runs to 11 residues. The CDR3 coding sequence is TGTGCCACCCGACAGAACACTGAAGCTTTCTTT. Protein sequence: CATRQNTEAFF.

This chain connects TRBV29-1 to TRBJ1-2; D unclear. V gave up 0 bases and J gave up 8 bases, with 13 bases separating them. The CDR3 length is 13 residues. The germline gives CDR1 SQVTM, CDR2 ANQGSEA. The CDR3: CSVEEESAGGYTF. The CDR3 region has the DNA TGCAGCGTTGAAGAAGAGTCCGCTGGGGGCTACACCTTC. Complete variable domain (other parts from reference TRBV29-1 and TRBJ1-2): SAVISQKPSRDICQRGTSLTIQCQVDSQVTMMFWYRQQPGQSLTLIATANQGSEATYESGFVIDKFPISRPNLTFSTLTVSNMSPEDSSIYLCSVEEESAGGYTFGSGTRLTVV.

The CDR3 DNA reads as TGTGCCAGCAGCCCAGGGGGGTTTGGCTACACCTTC. Protein: CASSPGGFGYTF. The chain employs TRBV12-3 or TRBV12-4 and TRBJ1-2; 7 nucleotides agree with TRBD1. Trimming removed 6 bases from V and 7 bases from J; junction bases left unmatched: 5. The CDR3 sequence is 12 residues long.

Details on this clonotype: A read error may account for a junction end that differs from germline. The rearrangement links TRBV9 to TRBJ2-5, with a possible D match to TRBD2 (6 bases). The J call is uncertain, as TRBJ2-7 better fits the DNA end. The CDR3 has 17 residues. The germline V gene has CDR1 SGDLS and CDR2 YYNGEE. CDR3 in amino acids: CAGSVDGWGEPSYEQYF. The CDR3 DNA follows: TGTGCCGGCAGCGTAGACGGATGGGGGGAACCCTCCTACGAGCAGTACTTC.

V gene TRBV3-1 combines with J gene TRBJ2-7; TRBD2 agrees at 10 bases. J gave up 5 bases and V 3 bases, and 4 bases lay outside the gene matches. The CDR3 has 14 residues. CDR1 and CDR2 (germline): LGHDT, YNNKEL (reference sequence). The CDR3 nucleotides read TGTGCCAGCAGCCAGGGACTAGCGAGCGACGAGCAGTACTTC. Its translation is CASSQGLASDEQYF.

This clonotype was recorded a few times. The chain combines TRBV15 with TRBJ2-5; D remains ambiguous. Germline loops: CDR1 LNHNV, CDR2 YYDKDF (reference sequence). The length of the CDR3 is 15 residues. The V gene lost 0 bases and the J gene lost 4 bases, with 12 bases spanning the gap. The CDR3 bases are TGTGCCACCAGCAGAGATCTGCCGCTGGTAGAGACCCAGTACTTC. It translates to CATSRDLPLVETQYF.

The chain couples TRBV5-1 to TRBJ2-3; D is ambiguous. The V end lost 1 base, the J end lost 5 bases, and 11 bases lay between the germline ends. CDR3 length: 14 amino acids. From germline, CDR1 is SGHRS and CDR2 YFSETQ. Written as DNA, the CDR3 is TGCGCCAGCAGCTTGCTCCCGGCCGTAGATACGCAGTATTTT. The encoded protein is CASSLLPAVDTQYF.

This chain links TRBV29-1 with TRBJ2-2; D is undetermined. Germline CDR1 is SQVTM and CDR2 is ANQGSEA. The CDR3 has 11 amino acids. V lost 8 bases and J lost 8, with 12 bases in between. The DNA of the CDR3 is TGCAGCTTCTCAGTGGGTGGGGAGCTGTTTTTT. It specifies CSFSVGGELFF.

The rearrangement links TRBV10-3 to TRBJ2-5, with TRBD2 matching 7 bases. Losses at the gene ends were 10 bases for V and 2 bases for J; bases not matched to a gene: 10. The V gene's germline CDR1 is ENHRY and CDR2 SYGVKD. This CDR3 has 14 amino acids. DNA of the CDR3: TGTGCCACTAATAGCGGGTTCGAACAAGAGACCCAGTACTTC. It encodes CATNSGFEQETQYF.

This clonotype was seen more than once but under ten times. The V call is TRBV29-1, the J call TRBJ2-5; weak D call: TRBD1 (6 bases). There are 14 residues in the CDR3. Per the germline V gene, CDR1 is SQVTM and CDR2 is ANQGSEA. The V gene lost 7 bases and the J gene lost 5 bases, with 20 bases spanning the gap. In nucleotides, the CDR3 is TGCAGCGCCGGGCAGGGGAAATTGTCCGAGACCCAGTACTTC. Amino acid sequence: CSAGQGKLSETQYF.

V and J are TRBV4-3 and TRBJ2-7; TRBD1 matches at 7 bases. The V gene's germline CDR1 is LGHNA and CDR2 YSLEER. The CDR3 runs 13 residues. Trimming cost V 0 bases and J 4 bases; bases outside gene matches: 0. As DNA, the CDR3 is TGCGCCAGCAGCCAAGAGGGACAGTACGAGCAGTACTTC. Translating gives CASSQEGQYEQYF.

The chain employs TRBV5-1 and TRBJ2-7, with 10 bases identical to TRBD2. This CDR3 contains 15 residues. Germline V CDR1 and CDR2: SGHRS, YFSETQ. Trimming cost V 5 bases and J 2 bases; bases outside gene matches: 7. In nucleotides, the CDR3 is TGCGCCAGCAGAATCGGGACTAGCGCGCCCTACGAGCAGTACTTC. It translates to CASRIGTSAPYEQYF.

The rearrangement uses TRBV19 and TRBJ1-2; the match to TRBD1 covers 8 bases. The CDR3 has 19 amino acids. Per germline, CDR1 LNHDA and CDR2 SQIVND (reference sequence). V shed 2 bases, J shed 5 bases, and the junction held 19 bases outside the gene matches. The CDR3 DNA reads TGTGCCAGTAGTATAAGGCCCCCCGACAGGGGAGGATGGTGGTATGGCTACACCTTC. Amino acids: CASSIRPPDRGGWWYGYTF.